One sample yielded the 31 T cell receptor beta chains listed below, sequenced in a study of CXCR4 blockade with PD-1 therapy in pancreatic cancer. Only in-frame clones appear in the TCRdb table, and some are missing; sequencing was by immunoSEQ multiplex PCR. There are about 8,000 clones in the sample; under 60% occur only once, and approximately 7% lies in the top ten. The sequencing sample was made of tumor tissue. The receptors stem from a human donor with pancreatic ductal adenocarcinoma.

In its sample, this clone was seen a few times. The chain carries TRBV5-1 and TRBJ1-1; TRBD1 is a possible D gene (6 bases). Looked up from germline, CDR1 is SGHRS and CDR2 is YFSETQ. Trimming pared 0 bases from V and 8 bases from J, leaving 14 bases between. This CDR3 is 14 amino acids long. As DNA, the CDR3 is TGCGCCAGCAGCTTGGGCCGGGGGGGGCTAGAAGCTTTCTTT. Translated, it gives CASSLGRGGLEAFF.

V usage is TRBV29-1 and J usage is TRBJ2-5; 9 bases match TRBD2. From germline, CDR1 is SQVTM and CDR2 ANQGSEA. V lost 4 bases to trimming and J lost 6 bases; unmatched junction nucleotides: 6. This CDR3 is 13 amino acids long. CDR3 DNA sequence: TGCAGCGTTGGTAGCGGGAGAAGTAAGACCCAGTACTTC. Its protein is CSVGSGRSKTQYF.

The V gene is TRBV29-1, the J gene TRBJ1-2; D remains unclear. The ends were cut back, 5 bases at V and 0 bases at J, with 16 bases in the middle. The CDR3 consists of 15 residues. Looked up from germline, CDR1 is SQVTM and CDR2 is ANQGSEA. DNA for the CDR3: TGCAGCGTTCAACCAGAATACGGGGCTAACTATGGCTACACCTTC. Protein: CSVQPEYGANYGYTF. Based on the CDR3 plus reference TRBV29-1 and TRBJ1-2, the full variable domain is SAVISQKPSRDICQRGTSLTIQCQVDSQVTMMFWYRQQPGQSLTLIATANQGSEATYESGFVIDKFPISRPNLTFSTLTVSNMSPEDSSIYLCSVQPEYGANYGYTFGSGTRLTVV.

This rearrangement joins TRBV19 to TRBJ2-1, with 8 bases matching TRBD2. Germline V gene lookup returns CDR1 LNHDA and CDR2 SQIVND (reference sequence). With 7 bases clipped from V and 6 bases from J, the junction kept 8 bases outside the gene matches. CDR3 length: 14 residues. The CDR3 DNA reads TGTGCCAGTACCTCCGGGACTAGGCTCAATGAGCAGTTCTTC. It yields the protein CASTSGTRLNEQFF.

The chain recombines TRBV6-8 with TRBJ2-3; TRBD2 might be the D (6 bases). CDR3 size: 15 residues. Deletions cut 2 bases from V and 4 bases from J, with 13 bases between. Germline V lookup: CDR1 MNHGY, CDR2 SAAAGT. The CDR3: CASSYGAGYADTQYF. For the CDR3, the DNA is TGTGCCAGCAGTTACGGGGCGGGATATGCAGATACGCAGTATTTT.

The chain couples TRBV25-1 to TRBJ1-2; tentatively, D is TRBD1 (5 bases). With 1 base removed from V and 2 bases from J, the gap between germline ends came to 11 bases. CDR3 length: 15 amino acids. Germline CDR1 reads MGHDK; CDR2 reads SYGVNS. CDR3: CASSEWGTANYGYTF. CDR3 DNA: TGTGCCAGCAGTGAATGGGGGACGGCGAACTATGGCTACACCTTC.

The chain carries TRBV6-8 and TRBJ2-3; TRBD1 matches at 10 bases. The CDR3 totals 15 residues. The V gene end was trimmed by 5 bases and the J gene end by 1 base; junction bases not matched to a gene: 3. Germline CDR1 is MNHGY and CDR2 is SAAAGT. Here the CDR3 DNA reads TGTGCCAGCAGTGACGGGACAGGGGGCACAGATACGCAGTATTTT. Encoded protein: CASSDGTGGTDTQYF.

This chain links TRBV28 with TRBJ1-5, with 10 bases matching TRBD1. The CDR3 consists of 15 residues. The V gene end was trimmed by 3 bases and the J gene end by 5 bases; junction bases not matched to a gene: 4. Germline lookup yields CDR1 MDHEN and CDR2 SYDVKM. This CDR3 is CASSFDRGRYQPQHF. The DNA for the CDR3 is TGTGCCAGCAGTTTTGACAGGGGGCGATATCAGCCCCAGCATTTT. The variable domain in full, with the rest retrieved from reference TRBV28 and TRBJ1-5, is DVKVTQSSRYLVKRTGEKVFLECVQDMDHENMFWYRQDPGLGLRLIYFSYDVKMKEKGDIPEGYSVSREKKERFSLILESASTNQTSMYLCASSFDRGRYQPQHFGDGTRLSIL.

This clone was seen only a few times. The chain uses TRBV15 and TRBJ1-4; the D gene is possibly TRBD1 (6 bases). Germline CDR1 reads LNHNV; CDR2 reads YYDKDF (reference sequence). The CDR3 contains 14 residues. The germline V and J ends were trimmed by 0 bases and 7 bases, with 9 bases remaining between them. The CDR3 DNA follows: TGTGCCACCAGCAGAGATCCAGGGGCTGAAAAACTGTTTTTT. Its translation is CATSRDPGAEKLFF.

The V and J genes are TRBV6-8 and TRBJ2-4; D remains unclear. The germline V and J ends were trimmed by 5 bases and 2 bases, with 13 bases remaining between them. This CDR3 contains 15 residues. The germline V gene encodes CDR1 MNHGY and CDR2 SAAAGT. The CDR3 DNA reads as TGTGCCAGCAGTGGTGGATGGGGTACCAAAAACATTCAGTACTTC. Translated: CASSGGWGTKNIQYF.

This clone was seen a handful of times. V and J are TRBV9 and TRBJ2-5, with D perhaps assigned TRBD1 or TRBD2 (5 bases each). V lost 4 bases, J lost 5 bases, and 15 bases lay in between. The CDR3 spans 14 residues. Looked up from germline, CDR1 is SGDLS and CDR2 is YYNGEE. The CDR3 DNA reads as TGTGCCAGCAGCTCTGAAGGGACGTGGGAGACCCAGTACTTC. Its translation is CASSSEGTWETQYF.

This clone appeared a single time. This chain links TRBV6-8 with TRBJ2-3; a weak D match, TRBD2 (5 bases). The CDR3 sequence is 14 residues long. Germline V gives CDR1 MNHGY, CDR2 SAAAGT. V lost 4 bases, J lost 4 bases, and 12 bases lay in between. As DNA, the CDR3 is TGTGCCAGCAGTTGGATGTACGGGGCAGATACGCAGTATTTT. This gives the protein CASSWMYGADTQYF.

The chain links TRBV10-2 to TRBJ2-1; TRBD2 is a possible D gene (6 bases). V lost 8 bases and J lost 7, with 15 bases in between. Germline CDR1 reads WSHSY; CDR2 reads SAAADI. CDR3 length: 13 residues. The CDR3 DNA is TGCGCCAGCGGGCACCGGGACTTGAATGAGCAGTTCTTC. Its translation: CASGHRDLNEQFF.

This clone was seen only once. The V gene is TRBV19, the J gene TRBJ2-1, with 9 bases fitting TRBD1. The CDR3 covers 20 residues. Trimming cost V 7 bases and J 1 base; bases outside gene matches: 20. The germline CDR1 and CDR2 sequences are LNHDA and SQIVND (reference sequence). This chain's CDR3 is CASTPGWETGGVGSYNEQFF. The CDR3 nucleotides are TGTGCCAGTACCCCAGGTTGGGAGACAGGGGGAGTCGGGTCCTACAATGAGCAGTTCTTC.

The chain uses TRBV30 and TRBJ1-1, with no clear D. With 4 bases removed from V and 1 base from J, the gap between germline ends came to 13 bases. The CDR3 runs to 14 residues. Per the germline V gene, CDR1 is GTSNPN and CDR2 is SVGIG (reference sequence). CDR3 sequence: CAWNPGVQNTEAFF. The DNA of the CDR3 is TGTGCCTGGAACCCAGGCGTCCAGAACACTGAAGCTTTCTTT.

V and J are TRBV19 and TRBJ2-3, with D perhaps matching TRBD1 (5 bases). Germline loops: CDR1 LNHDA, CDR2 SQIVND (reference sequence). The CDR3 sequence is 15 residues long. V lost 9 bases to trimming and J lost 0 bases, with 16 bases between them. The CDR3 nucleotides are TGTGCCAGCCAAACCTGGGGCACTAGCACAGATACGCAGTATTTT. Translated: CASQTWGTSTDTQYF. Drawing the rest from reference TRBV19 and TRBJ2-3, the complete variable domain is DGGITQSPKYLFRKEGQNVTLSCEQNLNHDAMYWYRQDPGQGLRLIYYSQIVNDFQKGDIAEGYSVSREKKESFPLTVTSAQKNPTAFYLCASQTWGTSTDTQYFGPGTRLTVL.

The chain carries TRBV28 and TRBJ2-5; 7 bases align to TRBD1. CDR3 size: 15 residues. The V gene end was trimmed by 4 bases and the J gene end by 5 bases; junction bases not matched to a gene: 10. Germline CDR1 is MDHEN and CDR2 is SYDVKM. CDR3 nucleotides: TGTGCCAGCAGTTACCCAGGGGGAAGTCGGGAGACCCAGTACTTC. Translated: CASSYPGGSRETQYF.

In its sample, this clone was seen a few times. The V and J genes are TRBV28 and TRBJ2-2; D is unresolved. Trimming removed 3 bases at V and 5 bases at J, with 10 bases between. From germline, CDR1 is MDHEN and CDR2 SYDVKM. This CDR3 is built from 14 residues. The CDR3 DNA is TGTGCCAGCAGTTTGGTCCTAGATACCGGGGAGCTGTTTTTT. Translation: CASSLVLDTGELFF.

This chain connects TRBV19 to TRBJ1-3, with unresolved D. This CDR3 is built from 15 residues. From germline, CDR1 is LNHDA and CDR2 SQIVND (reference sequence). V lost 2 bases, J lost 0 bases, and 8 bases lay in between. DNA for the CDR3: TGTGCCAGTAGTATAAGCCGAAGCTCTGGAAACACCATATATTTT. This gives the protein CASSISRSSGNTIYF.

This clone was seen a few times. The V gene is TRBV28, the J gene TRBJ2-3; 11 bases are a match to TRBD2. The CDR3 covers 17 residues. The V gene end was trimmed by 0 bases and the J gene end by 4 bases; junction bases not matched to a gene: 6. The V gene's germline CDR1 is MDHEN and CDR2 SYDVKM. CDR3 region: CASSLWVAGGPPDTQYF. Here the CDR3 DNA reads TGTGCCAGCAGTTTATGGGTAGCGGGAGGGCCCCCAGATACGCAGTATTTT.

The CDR3 loop is CAWSVNSGTGTGYTF. The CDR3 DNA reads TGTGCCTGGAGTGTAAACTCCGGGACAGGGACTGGCTACACCTTC. The J gene is TRBJ1-2, the V gene TRBV30, with 9 bases lining up with TRBD1. The CDR3 consists of 15 residues. CDR1 is GTSNPN and CDR2 is SVGIG in the germline V gene (reference sequence). With V trimmed by 0 bases and J by 7 bases, 9 bases remained unmatched.

The CDR3 DNA follows: TGTGCCAGTTGCACAGGGGATCCCTCTGGGGCCAACGTCCTGACTTTC. Amino acids: CASCTGDPSGANVLTF. The chain couples TRBV28 to TRBJ2-6; TRBD1 aligns across 7 bases. Germline V gives CDR1 MDHEN, CDR2 SYDVKM. The trim removed 9 bases at V and 0 bases at J, leaving 8 bases unmatched. CDR3 size: 16 residues.

This clone was picked up many times. The gene calls are TRBV11-3 and TRBJ1-6; the D is unclear. There are 15 residues in the CDR3. Germline V gene sequence: CDR1 SGHNT, CDR2 YENEEA. Between the trimmed V and J ends, which lost 1 base and 3 bases, there was a span of 7 bases. The CDR3 region is CASSLGSLYNSPLHF. The CDR3, as DNA: TGTGCCAGCAGCTTAGGCAGCCTCTATAATTCACCCCTCCACTTT.

This chain connects TRBV19 to TRBJ1-1; TRBD1 agrees at 7 bases. The CDR3 consists of 16 residues. Germline values: CDR1 LNHDA, CDR2 SQIVND (reference sequence). V gave up 3 bases and J gave up 6 bases; unmatched junction bases: 13. The CDR3 coding sequence is TGTGCCAGTAGTATTCGAATACAGGGGAGAGCCGCTGAAGCTTTCTTT. Translated, it gives CASSIRIQGRAAEAFF.

The V call is TRBV29-1, the J call TRBJ2-3; TRBD1 aligns across 11 bases. The CDR3 runs to 14 residues. V lost 6 bases, J lost 3 bases, and 5 bases stayed unmatched. Germline loops: CDR1 SQVTM, CDR2 ANQGSEA. CDR3 protein: CSVPRDRGTDTQYF. CDR3 coding DNA: TGCAGCGTGCCCCGGGACAGGGGGACAGATACGCAGTATTTT.

This rearrangement joins TRBV19 to TRBJ1-1; D not certain. The CDR3 extends over 13 amino acids. Trimming pared 4 bases from V and 4 bases from J, leaving 10 bases between. Germline V CDR1 and CDR2: LNHDA, SQIVND (reference sequence). CDR3: CASSRRLGTEAFF. CDR3 nucleotides: TGTGCCAGTAGTAGGAGGTTGGGCACTGAAGCTTTCTTT.

The chain carries TRBV5-1 and TRBJ1-1; D is possibly TRBD1 (6 bases). The CDR3 spans 14 residues. The V gene lost 4 bases and the J gene lost 0 bases, with 10 bases spanning the gap. Germline V lookup: CDR1 SGHRS, CDR2 YFSETQ. CDR3: CASSVGQLNTEAFF. CDR3 bases: TGCGCCAGCAGCGTCGGACAGCTGAACACTGAAGCTTTCTTT.

The chain recombines TRBV5-1 with TRBJ2-2; 11 bases are shared with TRBD1. CDR3 length equals 15 residues. From germline, CDR1 is SGHRS and CDR2 YFSETQ. The trim removed 2 bases at V and 7 bases at J, leaving 4 bases unmatched. The CDR3: CASSFGQGAGGELFF. The CDR3 DNA is TGCGCCAGCAGCTTCGGACAGGGGGCGGGCGGGGAGCTGTTTTTT.

The rearrangement joins TRBV6-8 to TRBJ2-3, with 9 bases lining up with TRBD2. Germline CDR1 is MNHGY and CDR2 is SAAAGT. Losses at the gene ends were 5 bases for V and 2 bases for J; bases not matched to a gene: 17. This CDR3 has 19 residues. The CDR3 nucleotides are TGTGCCAGCAGTCACTACAGGGGCGGGGGGGGCGCATCCACAGATACGCAGTATTTT. This encodes CASSHYRGGGGASTDTQYF.

The chain links TRBV25-1 to TRBJ2-4; D is possibly TRBD1 (5 bases). Germline V lookup: CDR1 MGHDK, CDR2 SYGVNS. Trimming pared 4 bases from V and 0 bases from J, leaving 10 bases between. The CDR3 is 15 residues long. The CDR3 spells CASSGDSLAKNIQYF. As DNA, the CDR3 is TGTGCCAGCAGTGGCGACAGTCTAGCCAAAAACATTCAGTACTTC.

The chain has TRBV10-1 and TRBJ2-1; D could derive from TRBD1 or TRBD2 (5 bases each). There are 15 residues in the CDR3. V gave up 7 bases and J gave up 4 bases, with 17 bases separating them. Germline V CDR1 and CDR2: WNHNN, SYGVQD (reference sequence). The CDR3 here is CASITGPPGYNEQFF. In DNA form, the CDR3 reads TGCGCCAGCATCACGGGGCCCCCTGGGTACAATGAGCAGTTCTTC.